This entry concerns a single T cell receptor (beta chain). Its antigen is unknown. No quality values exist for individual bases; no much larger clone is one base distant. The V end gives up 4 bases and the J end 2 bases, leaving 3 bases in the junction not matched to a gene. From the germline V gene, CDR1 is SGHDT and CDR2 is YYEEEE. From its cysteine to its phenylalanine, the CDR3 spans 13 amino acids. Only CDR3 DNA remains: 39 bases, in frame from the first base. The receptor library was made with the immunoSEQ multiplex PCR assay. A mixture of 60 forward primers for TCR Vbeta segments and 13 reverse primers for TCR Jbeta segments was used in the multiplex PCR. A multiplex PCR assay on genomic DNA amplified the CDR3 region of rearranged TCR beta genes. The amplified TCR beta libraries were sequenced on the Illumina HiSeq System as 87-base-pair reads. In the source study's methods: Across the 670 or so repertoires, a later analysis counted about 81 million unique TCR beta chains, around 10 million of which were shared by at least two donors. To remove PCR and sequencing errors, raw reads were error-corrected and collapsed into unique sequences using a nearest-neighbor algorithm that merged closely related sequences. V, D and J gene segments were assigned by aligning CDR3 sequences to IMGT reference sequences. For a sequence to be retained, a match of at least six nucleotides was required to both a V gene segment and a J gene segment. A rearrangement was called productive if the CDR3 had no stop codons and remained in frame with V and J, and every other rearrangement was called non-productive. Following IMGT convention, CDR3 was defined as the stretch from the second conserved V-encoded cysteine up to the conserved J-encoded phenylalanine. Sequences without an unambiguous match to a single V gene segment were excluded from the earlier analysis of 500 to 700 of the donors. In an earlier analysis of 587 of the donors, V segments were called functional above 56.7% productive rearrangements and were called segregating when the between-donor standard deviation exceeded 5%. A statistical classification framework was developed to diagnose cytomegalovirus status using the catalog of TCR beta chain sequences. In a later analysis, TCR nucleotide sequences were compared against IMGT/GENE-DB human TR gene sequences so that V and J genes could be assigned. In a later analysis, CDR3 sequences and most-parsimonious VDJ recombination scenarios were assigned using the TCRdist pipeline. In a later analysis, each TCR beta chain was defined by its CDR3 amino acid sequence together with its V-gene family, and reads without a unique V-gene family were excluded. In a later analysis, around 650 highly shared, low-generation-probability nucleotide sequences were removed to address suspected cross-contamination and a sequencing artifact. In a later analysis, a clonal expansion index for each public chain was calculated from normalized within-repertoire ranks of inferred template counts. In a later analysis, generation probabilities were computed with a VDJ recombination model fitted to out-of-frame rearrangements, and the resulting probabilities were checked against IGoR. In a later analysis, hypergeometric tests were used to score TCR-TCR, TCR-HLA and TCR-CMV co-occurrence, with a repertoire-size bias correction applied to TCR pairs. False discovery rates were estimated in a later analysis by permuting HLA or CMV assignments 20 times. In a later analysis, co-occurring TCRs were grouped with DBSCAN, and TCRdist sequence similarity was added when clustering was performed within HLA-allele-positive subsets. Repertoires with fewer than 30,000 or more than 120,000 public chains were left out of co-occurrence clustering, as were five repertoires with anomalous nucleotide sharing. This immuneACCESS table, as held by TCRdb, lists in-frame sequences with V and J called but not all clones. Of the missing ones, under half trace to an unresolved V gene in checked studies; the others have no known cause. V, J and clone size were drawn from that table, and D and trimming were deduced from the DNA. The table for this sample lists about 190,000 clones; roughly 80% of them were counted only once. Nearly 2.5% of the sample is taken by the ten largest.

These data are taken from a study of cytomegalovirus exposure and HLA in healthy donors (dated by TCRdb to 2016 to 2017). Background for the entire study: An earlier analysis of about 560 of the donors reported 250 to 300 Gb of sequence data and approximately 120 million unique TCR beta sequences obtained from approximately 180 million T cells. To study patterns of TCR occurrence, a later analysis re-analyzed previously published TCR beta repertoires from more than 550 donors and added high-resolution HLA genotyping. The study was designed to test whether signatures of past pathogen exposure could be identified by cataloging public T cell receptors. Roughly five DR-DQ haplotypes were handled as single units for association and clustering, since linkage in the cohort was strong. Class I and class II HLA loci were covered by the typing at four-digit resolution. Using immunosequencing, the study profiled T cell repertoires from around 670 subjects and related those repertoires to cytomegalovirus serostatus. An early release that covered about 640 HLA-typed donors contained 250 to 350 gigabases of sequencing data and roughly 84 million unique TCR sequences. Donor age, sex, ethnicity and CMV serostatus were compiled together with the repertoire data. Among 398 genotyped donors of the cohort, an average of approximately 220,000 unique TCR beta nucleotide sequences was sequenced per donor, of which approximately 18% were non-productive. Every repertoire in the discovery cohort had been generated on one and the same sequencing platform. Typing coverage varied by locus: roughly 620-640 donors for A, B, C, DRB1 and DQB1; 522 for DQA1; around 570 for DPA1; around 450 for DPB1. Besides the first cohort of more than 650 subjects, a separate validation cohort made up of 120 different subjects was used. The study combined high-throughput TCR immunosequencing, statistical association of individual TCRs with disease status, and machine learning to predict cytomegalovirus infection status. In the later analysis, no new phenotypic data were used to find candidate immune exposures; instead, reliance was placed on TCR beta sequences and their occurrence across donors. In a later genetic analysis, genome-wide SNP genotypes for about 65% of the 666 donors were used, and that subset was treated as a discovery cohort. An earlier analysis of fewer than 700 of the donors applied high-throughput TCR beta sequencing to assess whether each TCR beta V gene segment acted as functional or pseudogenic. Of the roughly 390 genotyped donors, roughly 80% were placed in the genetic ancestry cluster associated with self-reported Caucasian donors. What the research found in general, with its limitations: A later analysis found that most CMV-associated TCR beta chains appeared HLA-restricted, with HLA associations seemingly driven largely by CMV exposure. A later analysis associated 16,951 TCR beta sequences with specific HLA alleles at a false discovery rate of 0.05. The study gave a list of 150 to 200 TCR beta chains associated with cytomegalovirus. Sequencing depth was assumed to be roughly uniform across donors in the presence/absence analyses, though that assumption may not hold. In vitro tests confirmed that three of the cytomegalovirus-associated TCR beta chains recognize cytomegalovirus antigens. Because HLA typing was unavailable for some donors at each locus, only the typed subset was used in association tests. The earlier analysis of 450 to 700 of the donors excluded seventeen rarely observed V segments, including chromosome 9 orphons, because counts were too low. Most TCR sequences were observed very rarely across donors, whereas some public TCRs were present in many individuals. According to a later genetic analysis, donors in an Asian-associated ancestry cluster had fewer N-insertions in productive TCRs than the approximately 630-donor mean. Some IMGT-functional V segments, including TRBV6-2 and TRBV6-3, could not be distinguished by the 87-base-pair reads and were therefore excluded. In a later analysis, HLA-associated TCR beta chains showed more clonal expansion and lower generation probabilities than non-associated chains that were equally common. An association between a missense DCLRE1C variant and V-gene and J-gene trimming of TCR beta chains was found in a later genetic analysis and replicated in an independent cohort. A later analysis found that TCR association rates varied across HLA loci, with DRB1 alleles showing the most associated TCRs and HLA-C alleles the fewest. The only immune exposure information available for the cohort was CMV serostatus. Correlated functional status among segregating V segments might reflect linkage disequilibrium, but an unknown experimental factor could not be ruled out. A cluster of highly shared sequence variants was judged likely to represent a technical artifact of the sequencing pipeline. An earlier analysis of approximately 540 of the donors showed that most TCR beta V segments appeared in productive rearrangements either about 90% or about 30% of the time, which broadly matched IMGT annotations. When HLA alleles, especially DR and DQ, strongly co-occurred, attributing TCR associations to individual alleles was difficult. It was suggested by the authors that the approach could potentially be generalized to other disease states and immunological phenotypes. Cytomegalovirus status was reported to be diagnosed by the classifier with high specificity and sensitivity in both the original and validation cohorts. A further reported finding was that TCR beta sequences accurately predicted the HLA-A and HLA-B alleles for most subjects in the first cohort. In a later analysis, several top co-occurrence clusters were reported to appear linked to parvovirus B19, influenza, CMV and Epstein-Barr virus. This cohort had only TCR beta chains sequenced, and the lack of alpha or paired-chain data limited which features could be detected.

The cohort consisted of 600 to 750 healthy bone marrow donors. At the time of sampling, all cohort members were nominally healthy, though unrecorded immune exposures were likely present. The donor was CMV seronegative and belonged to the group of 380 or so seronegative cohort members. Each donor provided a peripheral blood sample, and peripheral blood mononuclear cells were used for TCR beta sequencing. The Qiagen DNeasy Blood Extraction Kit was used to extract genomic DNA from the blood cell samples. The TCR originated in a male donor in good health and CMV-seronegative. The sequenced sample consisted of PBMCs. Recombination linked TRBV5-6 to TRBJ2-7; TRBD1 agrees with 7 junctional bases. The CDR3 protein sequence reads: CASSRDRPYEQYF. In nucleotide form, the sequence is TGTGCCAGCAGCCGGGACAGACCCTACGAGCAGTACTTC.